The clone carrying this TCR beta chain was counted between two and nine times. Its target is unknown. Repertoires were generated with immunoSEQ multiplex PCR, while TCRdb's copy carries only in-frame clones and drops some. The data show tens of thousands of clones, over 70% seen once. These data belong to a study of PD-1 blockade in mismatch repair-deficient tumors. Points from the study as a whole: Rapid post-treatment expansion, then contraction, generally preceding radiologic response, marked tumor-resident clones.

Germline values: CDR1 SGHNT, CDR2 YYREEE (reference sequence). Between the trimmed V and J ends, which lost 3 bases and 0 bases, there was a span of 15 bases. The CDR3 sequence is 17 residues long. Three pembrolizumab responders had their TCRs sequenced. The rearrangement uses TRBV5-4 and TRBJ2-2; the D gene is possibly TRBD1 (6 bases). The input for sequencing was peripheral blood, taken 12 weeks after starting pembrolizumab. This TCR derives from an adult with mismatch repair-deficient cancer. DNA for the CDR3: TGTGCCAGCAGCTCGTCGACAGGCGGAACGAACACCGGGGAGCTGTTTTTT. Encoded protein: CASSSSTGGTNTGELFF.